The text below deals with one T cell receptor (beta chain). The CDR3 extends over 15 amino acids. The V segment lost 2 bases and the J segment 2 bases; nucleotides outside the gene matches: 3. Germline V gives CDR1 KGHDR, CDR2 SFDVKD. The data stem from a study of blood T cell repertoires in COVID-19. Whole-study context: The analysed material was cDNA or gDNA that came from T cells, B-cell-depleted T cells, or PBMCs.

Followed longitudinally, the Seattle patients had been enrolled during active infection. In the authors' methods: Estimated nucleated cell counts came from reference gene primer amplification. The protocol was immunoSEQ multiplex PCR, while the TCRdb copy is restricted to in-frame clones and leaves out a portion. V, J and clone size reflect that table, while D and trimming were determined from the DNA. The table has 220,000 or so clones, around 83% seen once; the top ten hold approximately 10%. This TCR was sampled from a woman in her forties or fifties with COVID-19, enrolled during active disease. The J gene is TRBJ2-5, the V gene TRBV24-1; 8 bases are a match to TRBD1. The sequenced sample consisted of peripheral blood. CDR3 loop: CATSDSGTGQETQYF. Written as DNA, the CDR3 is TGTGCCACCAGTGATTCCGGGACAGGACAAGAGACCCAGTACTTC.